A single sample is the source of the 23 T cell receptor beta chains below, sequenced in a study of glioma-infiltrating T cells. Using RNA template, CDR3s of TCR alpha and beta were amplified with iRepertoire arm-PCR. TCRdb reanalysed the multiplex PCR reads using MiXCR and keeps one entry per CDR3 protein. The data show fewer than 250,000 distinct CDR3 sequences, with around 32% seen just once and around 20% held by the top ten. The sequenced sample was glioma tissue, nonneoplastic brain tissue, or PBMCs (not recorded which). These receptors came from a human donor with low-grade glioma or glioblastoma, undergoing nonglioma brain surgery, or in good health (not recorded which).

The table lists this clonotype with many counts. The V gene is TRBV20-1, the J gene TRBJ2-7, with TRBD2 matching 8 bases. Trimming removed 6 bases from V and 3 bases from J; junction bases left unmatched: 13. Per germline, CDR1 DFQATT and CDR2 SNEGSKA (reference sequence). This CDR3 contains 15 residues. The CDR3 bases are TGCAGTGCCCCCGCGGACGGGAGGGCCCTCTACGAGCAGTACTTC. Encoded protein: CSAPADGRALYEQYF.

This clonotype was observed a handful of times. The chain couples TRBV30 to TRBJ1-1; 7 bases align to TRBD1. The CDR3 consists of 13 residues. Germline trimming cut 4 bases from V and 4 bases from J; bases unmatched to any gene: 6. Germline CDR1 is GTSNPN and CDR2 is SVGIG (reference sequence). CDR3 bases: TGTGCCTGGAAACAGGGGCTCGGCACTGAAGCTTTCTTT. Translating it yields CAWKQGLGTEAFF.

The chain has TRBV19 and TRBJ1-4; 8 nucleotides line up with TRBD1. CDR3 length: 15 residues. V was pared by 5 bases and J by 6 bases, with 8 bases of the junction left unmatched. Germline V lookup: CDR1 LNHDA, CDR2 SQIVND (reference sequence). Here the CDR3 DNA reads TGTGCCAGTAGTTCCTCCGGACAGGGCGATGAAAAACTGTTTTTT. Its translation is CASSSSGQGDEKLFF.

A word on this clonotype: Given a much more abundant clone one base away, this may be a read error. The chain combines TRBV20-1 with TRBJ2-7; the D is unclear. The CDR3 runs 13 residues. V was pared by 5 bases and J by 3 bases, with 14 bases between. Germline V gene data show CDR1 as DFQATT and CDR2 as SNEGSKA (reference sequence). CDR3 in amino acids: CSASEGFYYEQYF. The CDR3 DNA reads TGCAGTGCTTCTGAAGGTTTCTACTACGAGCAGTACTTC.

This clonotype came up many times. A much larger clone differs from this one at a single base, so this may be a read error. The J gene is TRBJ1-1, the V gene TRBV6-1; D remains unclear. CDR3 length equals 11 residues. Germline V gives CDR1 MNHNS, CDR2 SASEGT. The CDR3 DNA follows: TGTGCCAGCGCCGGGAACACTGAAGCTTCCTTT. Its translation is CASAGNTEASF.

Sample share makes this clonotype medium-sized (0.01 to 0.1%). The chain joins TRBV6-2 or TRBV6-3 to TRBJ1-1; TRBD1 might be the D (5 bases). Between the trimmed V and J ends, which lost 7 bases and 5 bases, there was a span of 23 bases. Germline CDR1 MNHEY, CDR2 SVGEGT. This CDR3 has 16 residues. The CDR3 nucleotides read TGTGCCAGCACCGAGCCGCCGGACACGGTGATAACTGAAGCTTTCTTT. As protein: CASTEPPDTVITEAFF.

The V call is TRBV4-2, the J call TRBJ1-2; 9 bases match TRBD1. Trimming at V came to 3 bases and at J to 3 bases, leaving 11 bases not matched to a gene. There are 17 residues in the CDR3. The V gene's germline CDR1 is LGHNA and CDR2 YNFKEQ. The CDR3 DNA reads TGTGCCAGCAGCCAGGACCCACAGGGGGCAGGACACTATGGCTACACCTTC. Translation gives CASSQDPQGAGHYGYTF.

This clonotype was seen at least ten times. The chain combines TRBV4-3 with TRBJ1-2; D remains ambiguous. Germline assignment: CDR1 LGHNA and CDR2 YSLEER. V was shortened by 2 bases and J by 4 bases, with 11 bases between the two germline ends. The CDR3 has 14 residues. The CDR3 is CASSQSRQSYGYTF. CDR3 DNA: TGCGCCAGCAGCCAATCAAGGCAGAGCTATGGCTACACCTTC.

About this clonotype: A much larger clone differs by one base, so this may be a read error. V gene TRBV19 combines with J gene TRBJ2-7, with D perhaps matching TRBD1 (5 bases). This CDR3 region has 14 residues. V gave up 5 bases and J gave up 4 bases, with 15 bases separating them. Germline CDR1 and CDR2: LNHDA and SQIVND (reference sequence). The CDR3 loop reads CASSSKGAPYEQYF. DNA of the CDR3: TGTGCCAGTAGTTCGAAAGGGGCTCCGTACGAGCAGTACTTC. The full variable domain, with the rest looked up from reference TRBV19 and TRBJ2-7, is DGGITQSPKYLFRKEGQNVTLSCEQNLNHDAMYWYRQDPGQGLRLIYYSQIVNDFQKGDIAEGYSVSREKKESFPLTVTSAQKNPTAFYLCASSSKGAPYEQYFGPGTRLTVT.

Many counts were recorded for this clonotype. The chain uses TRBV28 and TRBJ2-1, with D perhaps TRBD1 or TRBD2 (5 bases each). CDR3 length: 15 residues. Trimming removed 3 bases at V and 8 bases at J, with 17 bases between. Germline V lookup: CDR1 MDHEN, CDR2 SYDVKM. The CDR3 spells CASSLGTPLSDEQFF. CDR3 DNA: TGTGCCAGCAGTTTGGGGACCCCCCTATCCGATGAGCAGTTCTTC.

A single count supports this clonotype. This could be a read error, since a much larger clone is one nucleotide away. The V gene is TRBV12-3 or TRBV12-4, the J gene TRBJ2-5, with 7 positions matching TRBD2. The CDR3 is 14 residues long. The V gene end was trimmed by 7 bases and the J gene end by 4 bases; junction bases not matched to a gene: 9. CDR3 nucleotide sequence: TGTGCCAGCACCCCGCCTGGGGGGGGAGAGACCCAGTACTTC. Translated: CASTPPGGGETQYF.

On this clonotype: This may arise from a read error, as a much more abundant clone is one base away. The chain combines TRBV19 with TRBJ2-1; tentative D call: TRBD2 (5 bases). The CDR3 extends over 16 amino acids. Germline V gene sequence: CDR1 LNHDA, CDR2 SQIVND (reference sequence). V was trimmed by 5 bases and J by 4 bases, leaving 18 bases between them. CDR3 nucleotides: TGTGCCAGTAGTTCGTACGGGATGGGGATATACAATGAGCAGTTCTTC. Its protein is CASSSYGMGIYNEQFF.

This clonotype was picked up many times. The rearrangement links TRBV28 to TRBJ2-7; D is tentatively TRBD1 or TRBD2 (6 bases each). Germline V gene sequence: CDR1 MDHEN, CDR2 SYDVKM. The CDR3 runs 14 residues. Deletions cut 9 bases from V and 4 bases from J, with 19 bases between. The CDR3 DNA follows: TGTGCCAGTAAATTAGGGGGGACCCAATACGAGCAGTACTTC. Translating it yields CASKLGGTQYEQYF.

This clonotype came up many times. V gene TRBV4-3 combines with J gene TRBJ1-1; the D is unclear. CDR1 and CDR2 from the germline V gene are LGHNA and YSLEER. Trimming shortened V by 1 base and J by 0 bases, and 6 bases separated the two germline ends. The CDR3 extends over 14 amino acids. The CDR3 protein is CASSQGNMNTEAFF. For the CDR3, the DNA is TGCGCCAGCAGCCAAGGAAATATGAACACTGAAGCTTTCTTT.

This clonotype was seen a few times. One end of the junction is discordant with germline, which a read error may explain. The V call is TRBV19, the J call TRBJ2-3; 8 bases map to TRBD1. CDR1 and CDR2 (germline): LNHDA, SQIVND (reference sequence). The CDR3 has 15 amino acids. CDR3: CASSSDRASTYTQYF. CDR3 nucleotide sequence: TGTGCCAGTAGTTCGGACAGGGCTAGCACATATACGCAGTATTTT.

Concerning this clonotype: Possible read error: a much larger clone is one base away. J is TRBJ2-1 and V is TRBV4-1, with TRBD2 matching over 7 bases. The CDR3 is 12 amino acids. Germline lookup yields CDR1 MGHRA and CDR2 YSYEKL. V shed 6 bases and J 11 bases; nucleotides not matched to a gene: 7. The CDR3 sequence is CASRHPAGKQFF. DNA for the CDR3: TGCGCCAGCAGACACCCAGCGGGAAAGCAGTTCTTC.

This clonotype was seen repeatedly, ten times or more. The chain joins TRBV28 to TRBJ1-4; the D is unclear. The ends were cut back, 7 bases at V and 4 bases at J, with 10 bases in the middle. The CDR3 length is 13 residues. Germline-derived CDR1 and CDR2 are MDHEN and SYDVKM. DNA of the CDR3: TGTGCCAGCACTGCATCCCTTAATGAAAAACTGTTTTTT. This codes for CASTASLNEKLFF.

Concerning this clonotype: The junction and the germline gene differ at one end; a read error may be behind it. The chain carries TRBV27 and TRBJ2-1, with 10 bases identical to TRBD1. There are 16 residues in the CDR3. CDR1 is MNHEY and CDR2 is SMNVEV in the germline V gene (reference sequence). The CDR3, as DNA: TGTGCCAGCAGTGCCGAGACAGGGGGCGACTACAATGAGCGGTTCTTC. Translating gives CASSAETGGDYNERFF.

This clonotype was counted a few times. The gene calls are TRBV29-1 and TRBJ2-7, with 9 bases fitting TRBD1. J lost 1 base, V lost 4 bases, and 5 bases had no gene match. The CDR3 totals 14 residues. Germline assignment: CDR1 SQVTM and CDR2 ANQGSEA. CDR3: CSVVTTGGSYEQYF. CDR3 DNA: TGCAGCGTTGTAACGACAGGGGGTTCCTACGAGCAGTACTTC.

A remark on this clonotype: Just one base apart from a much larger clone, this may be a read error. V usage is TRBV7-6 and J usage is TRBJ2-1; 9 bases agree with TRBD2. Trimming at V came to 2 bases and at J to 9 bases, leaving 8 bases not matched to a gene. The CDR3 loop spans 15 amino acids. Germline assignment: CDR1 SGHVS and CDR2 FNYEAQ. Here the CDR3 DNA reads TGTGCCAGCAGCTTACCAAGCGGGAGGTGTGGTGAGCAGTTCTTC. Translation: CASSLPSGRCGEQFF.

The CDR3 bases are TGTGTTAGCAGTTTATCGGGCGGGAGGGCCGAGCACGAGCAGTACTTC. It specifies CVSSLSGGRAEHEQYF. This chain connects TRBV27 to TRBJ2-7; TRBD2 matches at 9 bases. CDR1 is MNHEY, CDR2 SMNVEV, per germline (reference sequence). CDR3 size: 16 residues.

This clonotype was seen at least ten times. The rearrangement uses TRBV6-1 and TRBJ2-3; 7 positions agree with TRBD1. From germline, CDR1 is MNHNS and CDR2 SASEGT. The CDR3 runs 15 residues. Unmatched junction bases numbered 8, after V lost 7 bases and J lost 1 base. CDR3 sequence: CASTPGQDRTDTQYF. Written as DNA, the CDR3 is TGTGCCAGCACCCCCGGACAGGACCGCACAGATACGCAGTATTTT.

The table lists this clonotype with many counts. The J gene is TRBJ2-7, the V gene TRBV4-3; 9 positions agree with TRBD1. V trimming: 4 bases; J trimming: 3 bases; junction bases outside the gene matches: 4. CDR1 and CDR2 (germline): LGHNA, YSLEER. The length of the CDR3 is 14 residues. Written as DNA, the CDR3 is TGCGCCAGCAGCCCCGGGACAGGGAACTACGAGCAGTACTTC. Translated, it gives CASSPGTGNYEQYF.